A selection of T cell receptor beta chains follows, all from one sample in a study of beta chain features in type 1 diabetes. Assay: immunoSEQ multiplex PCR; the TCRdb copy retains only in-frame clones and omits some. The table has around 250,000 clones, less than 15% seen once. The sequenced sample was naive CD4+ T cells from blood. Receptors originate from a woman between 35 and 50 years old in good health. Each CDR3 is given with its conserved first and last residue. The D gene is left open where the match is weak. Size values are once, few and many counts, or a class for expanded clones, and some rows have none.

CASRTIRDKPGETQYF | TGTGCCAGCAGGACCATTCGGGACAAACCCGGGGAGACCCAGTACTTC | few | TRBJ2-5 | TRBV11-2 | NA
CASSRTGWQETQYF | TGTGCCAGCTCACGAACAGGGTGGCAAGAGACCCAGTACTTC | NA | TRBJ2-5 | TRBV18 | NA
CASSGTIQETQYF | TGTGCCAGCAGCGGGACTATACAAGAGACCCAGTACTTC | NA | TRBJ2-5 | TRBV9 | NA
CASSQDFDRQITGELFF | TGCGCCAGCAGCCAAGATTTCGATAGACAGATTACCGGGGAGCTGTTTTTT | NA | TRBJ2-2 | TRBV4-3 | NA
CAIRETGEDEQYF | TGTGCCATCAGAGAGACAGGGGAGGACGAGCAGTACTTC | NA | TRBJ2-7 | TRBV10-3 | TRBD1
CASSIDVGVSHNEQFF | TGTGCCAGTAGTATAGATGTCGGGGTCTCCCACAATGAGCAGTTCTTC | NA | TRBJ2-1 | TRBV19 | NA
CASSEYRGGNYEQYF | TGTGCCAGCAGTGAGTACAGGGGCGGGAACTACGAGCAGTACTTC | NA | TRBJ2-7 | TRBV2 | NA
CASNSESPYEQYF | TGTGCCAGCAACTCGGAGAGCCCCTACGAGCAGTACTTC | few | TRBJ2-7 | TRBV6-6 | NA
CASSPRGFNGYTF | TGTGCCAGCAGTCCCAGGGGGTTTAATGGCTACACCTTC | few | TRBJ1-2 | TRBV6-1 | TRBD1
CASSPIGDRVEQYF | TGTGCCAGCTCACCCATCGGGGACAGGGTCGAGCAGTACTTC | few | TRBJ2-7 | TRBV18 | TRBD1
CASSLVPGHYEQYF | TGTGCCAGCAGCTTGGTTCCGGGACACTACGAGCAGTACTTC | NA | TRBJ2-7 | TRBV5-6 | NA
CASSLTRQSYEQYF | TGTGCCAGCAGTTTAACCAGGCAATCCTACGAGCAGTACTTC | NA | TRBJ2-7 | TRBV27 | NA
CASSPRGLRTGDRGNTIYF | TGTGCCAGCAGCCCGAGGGGTCTAAGAACGGGGGACAGAGGAAACACCATATATTTT | few | TRBJ1-3 | TRBV7-6 | TRBD1
CASSQSSPTSALIWNEQFF | TGCGCCAGCAGCCAATCAAGCCCGACATCGGCTTTGATTTGGAATGAGCAGTTCTTC | few | TRBJ2-1 | TRBV4-1 | NA
CASSLTGTSGDEQYF | TGCGCCAGCAGTCTCACAGGGACTAGCGGGGACGAGCAGTACTTC | NA | TRBJ2-7 | TRBV5-1 | TRBD2
CASSSTGDYGYTF | TGCGCCAGCAGCTCGACAGGAGACTATGGCTACACCTTC | few | TRBJ1-2 | TRBV5-1 | NA
CASSHDSQQNTEAFF | TGCGCCAGCAGCCACGACAGCCAACAGAACACTGAAGCTTTCTTT | few | TRBJ1-1 | TRBV5-1 | NA
CASSLGTSNEQFF | TGTGCCAGCAGCTTAGGGACTAGCAATGAGCAGTTCTTC | NA | TRBJ2-1 | TRBV5-4 | TRBD2
CASSLARWGGRVSYEQYF | TGTGCCAGCAGCTTAGCTCGGTGGGGGGGGCGAGTCTCCTACGAGCAGTACTTC | NA | TRBJ2-7 | TRBV7-2 | NA
CSVSYLRVGAKNIQYF | TGCAGCGTTTCATACCTCAGGGTGGGGGCCAAAAACATTCAGTACTTC | few | TRBJ2-4 | TRBV29-1 | NA
CASTRLVPGELFF | TGTGCCAGCACCCGACTAGTTCCCGGGGAGCTGTTTTTT | NA | TRBJ2-2 | TRBV7-6 | NA
CASSQILGQDYGYTF | TGCGCCAGCAGCCAAATCCTGGGACAGGACTATGGCTACACCTTC | NA | TRBJ1-2 | TRBV4-1 | TRBD1
CASSHDSPLSF | TGCGCCAGCAGCCACGACAGCCCGCTTAGCTTT | few | TRBJ1-1 | TRBV4-3 | NA
CASSLLAGSLYNEQFF | TGTGCCAGCAGCTTATTAGCGGGGAGCCTCTACAATGAGCAGTTCTTC | NA | TRBJ2-1 | TRBV7-6 | TRBD2
CASSVDGISGNTIYF | TGTGCCAGCAGCGTGGACGGTATCTCTGGAAACACCATATATTTT | NA | TRBJ1-3 | TRBV5-4 | NA
CASSLRTGGAYEQYF | TGTGCCAGCAGCCTGAGAACAGGGGGCGCGTACGAGCAGTACTTC | NA | TRBJ2-7 | TRBV9 | TRBD1
CASSYLPQGRNTEAFF | TGTGCCAGCAGTTACCTACCACAGGGAAGGAACACTGAAGCTTTCTTT | few | TRBJ1-1 | TRBV6-5 | NA
CASSFQGFTNEQFF | TGTGCCAGCAGCTTCCAGGGTTTCACGAATGAGCAGTTCTTC | many | TRBJ2-1 | TRBV5-4 | NA
CASGLTHLSIGEETQYF | TGTGCTAGTGGTTTGACTCACCTTTCTATCGGAGAAGAGACCCAGTACTTC | few | TRBJ2-5 | TRBV12-5 | NA
CASSLTLRDNSYEQYF | TGTGCCAGCAGCCTGACCCTCCGGGACAATTCCTACGAGCAGTACTTC | few | TRBJ2-7 | TRBV28 | NA
CASSVHPTAKVSHTDTQYF | TGTGCCAGCAGCGTCCACCCGACAGCCAAGGTTTCTCACACAGATACGCAGTATTTT | NA | TRBJ2-3 | TRBV21-1 | NA
CASRGQIHTEAFF | TGTGCCAGCAGGGGACAGATCCACACTGAAGCTTTCTTT | few | TRBJ1-1 | TRBV2 | TRBD1
CASSLQPPTGAYEQYF | TGCGCCAGCAGCTTGCAGCCTCCGACAGGGGCCTACGAGCAGTACTTC | NA | TRBJ2-7 | TRBV5-1 | TRBD1
CASVFVSFGSGLDLRGYEQYF | TGCGCCAGCGTTTTTGTATCCTTCGGTAGTGGTTTAGACCTAAGGGGCTACGAGCAGTACTTC | NA | TRBJ2-7 | TRBV23-1 | NA
CASRTGGSNSPLHF | TGTGCCAGCAGGACAGGGGGTTCTAATTCACCCCTCCACTTT | few | TRBJ1-6 | TRBV5-6 | TRBD1
CASSAPRGTGDLKYNEQFF | TGTGCCAGCAGCGCCCCACGAGGTACAGGGGACCTTAAGTACAATGAGCAGTTCTTC | few | TRBJ2-1 | TRBV9 | TRBD1
CASSRAGAAFF | TGTGCCAGTAGTCGGGCTGGGGCAGCTTTCTTT | few | TRBJ1-1 | TRBV19 | NA
CASRKLVVSGELFF | TGTGCCAGCAGAAAACTAGTTGTCTCCGGGGAGCTGTTTTTT | few | TRBJ2-2 | TRBV28 | NA
CAISDGGQSGVRSPLHF | TGTGCCATCAGTGATGGGGGACAGTCCGGGGTTCGATCACCCCTCCACTTT | NA | TRBJ1-6 | TRBV10-3 | TRBD1
CASSQAGTGELFF | TGCGCCAGCAGCCAAGCCGGCACCGGGGAGCTGTTTTTT | many | TRBJ2-2 | TRBV4-3 | NA
CASSLGAGFYEQYF | TGTGCCAGCAGTCTTGGGGCAGGGTTCTACGAGCAGTACTTC | NA | TRBJ2-7 | TRBV6-5 | NA
CASSTDRGSYNSPLHF | TGTGCCAGCAGCACGGACAGGGGTTCCTATAATTCACCCCTCCACTTT | NA | TRBJ1-6 | TRBV5-6 | TRBD1
CAISEVLQNTGELFF | TGTGCCATCAGTGAGGTACTGCAGAACACCGGGGAGCTGTTTTTT | NA | TRBJ2-2 | TRBV10-3 | NA
CASSLLAGATDTQYF | TGTGCCAGCAGCTTACTAGCGGGGGCAACAGATACGCAGTATTTT | NA | TRBJ2-3 | TRBV6-5 | TRBD2